These 3 T cell receptor beta chains came from one sample sequenced in a study of blood T cell repertoires in COVID-19. Some clones are missing from TCRdb's copy, which holds only in-frame ones; the method was immunoSEQ multiplex PCR. Found here are about 230,000 clones, 83% of them singletons; the top ten hold roughly 2.7%. Sequencing was done on a sample of peripheral blood. The origin of the receptors is a woman in her 70s with active or convalescent COVID-19.

The V call is TRBV5-4, the J call TRBJ1-2; 7 bases are a match to TRBD1. Germline lookup yields CDR1 SGHNT and CDR2 YYREEE (reference sequence). The CDR3 length is 16 residues. The trim removed 5 bases at V and 3 bases at J, leaving 13 bases unmatched. CDR3 residues: CASRHRQGSPHYGYTF. CDR3 sequence (DNA): TGTGCCAGCAGACACCGACAGGGCTCCCCTCACTATGGCTACACCTTC.

V gene TRBV4-1 combines with J gene TRBJ2-3; weak D call: TRBD1 (5 bases). Trimming removed 3 bases at V and 1 base at J, with 11 bases between. Germline values: CDR1 MGHRA, CDR2 YSYEKL. This CDR3 is built from 15 residues. CDR3 sequence: CASSHPGQGTDTQYF. CDR3 sequence (DNA): TGCGCCAGCAGCCATCCTGGACAAGGCACAGATACGCAGTATTTT.

The chain employs TRBV3-1 (or the pseudogene TRBV3-2) and TRBJ1-1; 7 nucleotides line up with TRBD1. CDR1 and CDR2 from the germline V gene are LGHDT and YNNKEL (reference sequence). Trimming took 6 bases from V and 1 from J; bases not matched to a gene: 5. The CDR3 is 14 amino acids. The CDR3 loop is CASRPRDRNTEAFF. CDR3 DNA: TGTGCCAGCAGACCCCGGGACAGGAACACTGAAGCTTTCTTT.